The entry below gives a single T cell receptor (beta chain) sequence along with its context. Its target is unknown. The source of the sample is a study of hypomethylating agent response in myelodysplastic syndrome. At the level of the study: Donors were myelodysplastic syndrome patients: 2 female, 10 or so male. Non-responders met neither complete response nor hematologic improvement criteria, which defined response.

The analysis used unsorted bulk bone marrow, not T-cell subsets. This CDR3 region has 15 residues. Germline V gene data show CDR1 as MNHEY and CDR2 as SVGAGI. Trimming stripped 0 bases from V and 3 bases from J, with 10 bases between. Regarding the study as a whole: Shared GLIPH2 clusters possibly recognizing novel MDS antigens remain unconfirmed.

The method was immunoSEQ multiplex PCR; TCRdb's version includes in-frame clones alone and lacks a portion of them. The data contain fewer than 2,000 clones, approximately 80% of them seen just once; the ten biggest clones take up about a sixth. This clonotype originated in a human donor with myelodysplastic syndrome. The input for sequencing was bone marrow, taken before or after starting hypomethylating agent treatment for myelodysplastic syndrome (not recorded which). The V and J genes are TRBV6-5 and TRBJ2-3, with D possibly matching TRBD1 (6 bases). CDR3 nucleotides: TGTGCCAGCAGTTACTCGACAGGACTTACAGATACGCAGTATTTT. Protein: CASSYSTGLTDTQYF.